This TCR beta chain derives from a study of post-analysis software for immune sequencing data. Regarding the study as a whole: Among 5 or 6 TRBV segments more frequent in patients than controls were TRBV5-6, TRBV5-1 and TRBV20-1.

This clonotype was recorded once. Its antigen is currently unknown. A much larger clone lies one base from this, so it may be a read error. Unique molecular identifiers tagged the TCR beta cDNA libraries. From the PCR reads, TCRdb called clonotypes with MiXCR, one entry per CDR3 protein. Among over 150,000 distinct CDR3 sequences listed, approximately 30% were seen once. Germline CDR1 and CDR2: SGHRS and YFSETQ. The CDR3 is made up of 14 amino acids. The chain links TRBV5-1 to TRBJ2-7; D possibly corresponds to TRBD1 (5 bases). This TCR derives from a girl aged 5-17 years with multiple sclerosis. Sample: blood. The CDR3 nucleotides read TGCGCCAGCAGCCCTAGGACACTTACCTACGAGCCGTACTTC. Its protein is CASSPRTLTYEPYF.